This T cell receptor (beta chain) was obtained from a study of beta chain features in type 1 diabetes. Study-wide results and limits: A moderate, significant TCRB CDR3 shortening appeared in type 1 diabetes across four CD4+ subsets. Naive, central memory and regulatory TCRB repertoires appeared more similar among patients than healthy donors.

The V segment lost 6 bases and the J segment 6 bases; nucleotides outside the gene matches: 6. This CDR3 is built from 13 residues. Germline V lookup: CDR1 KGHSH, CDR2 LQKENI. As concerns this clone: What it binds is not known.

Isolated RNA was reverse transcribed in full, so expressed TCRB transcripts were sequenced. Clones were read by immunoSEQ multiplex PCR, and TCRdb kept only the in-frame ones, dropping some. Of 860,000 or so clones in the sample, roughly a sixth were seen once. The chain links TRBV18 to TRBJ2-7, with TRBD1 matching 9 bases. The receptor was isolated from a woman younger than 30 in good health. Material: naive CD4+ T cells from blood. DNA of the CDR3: TGTGCCAGCTCCCTCACAGGGGGCAGCGAGCAGTACTTC. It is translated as CASSLTGGSEQYF.